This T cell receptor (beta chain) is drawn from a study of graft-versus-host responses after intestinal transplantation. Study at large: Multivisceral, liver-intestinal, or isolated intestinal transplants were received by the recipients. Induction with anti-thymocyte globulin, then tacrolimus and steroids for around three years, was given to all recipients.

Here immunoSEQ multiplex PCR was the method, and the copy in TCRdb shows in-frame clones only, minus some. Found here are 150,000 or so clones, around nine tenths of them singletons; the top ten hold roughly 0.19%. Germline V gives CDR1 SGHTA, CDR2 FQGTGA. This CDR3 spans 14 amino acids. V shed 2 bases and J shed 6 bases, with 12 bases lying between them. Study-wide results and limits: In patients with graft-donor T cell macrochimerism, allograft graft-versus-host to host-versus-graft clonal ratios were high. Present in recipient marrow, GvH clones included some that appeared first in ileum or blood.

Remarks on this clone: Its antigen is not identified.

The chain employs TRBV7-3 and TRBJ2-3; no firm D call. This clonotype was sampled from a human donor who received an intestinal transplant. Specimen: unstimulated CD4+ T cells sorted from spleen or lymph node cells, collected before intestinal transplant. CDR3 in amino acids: CASSLARRSDTQYF. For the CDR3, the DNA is TGTGCCAGCAGCTTAGCGCGTAGATCGGATACGCAGTATTTT.